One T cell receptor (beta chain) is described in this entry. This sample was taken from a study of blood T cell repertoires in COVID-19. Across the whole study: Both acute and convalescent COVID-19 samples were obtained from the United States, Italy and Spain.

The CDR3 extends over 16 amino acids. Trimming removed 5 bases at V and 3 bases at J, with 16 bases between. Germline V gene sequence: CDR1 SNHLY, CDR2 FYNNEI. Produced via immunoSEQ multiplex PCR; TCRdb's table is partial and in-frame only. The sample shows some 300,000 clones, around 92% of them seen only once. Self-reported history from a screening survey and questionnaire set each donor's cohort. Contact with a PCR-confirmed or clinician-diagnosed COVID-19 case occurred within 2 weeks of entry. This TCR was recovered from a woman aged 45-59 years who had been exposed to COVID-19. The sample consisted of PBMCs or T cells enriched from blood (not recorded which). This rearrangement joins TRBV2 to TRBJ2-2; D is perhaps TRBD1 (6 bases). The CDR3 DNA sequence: TGTGCCAGCAGTCAGAACAGGGTGATGTACACCGGGGAGCTGTTTTTT. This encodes CASSQNRVMYTGELFF.